One TCR beta chain is described in this entry. Its cognate antigen is unknown. The record originates from a study of T-cell reconstitution after alpha-beta-depleted transplantation in children. Whole-study findings and limits: There were some patients whose high TCRbeta diversity at day 60 came from surviving recipient T cells and thymic progenitors. As was reported, about two months after transplant, alpha-beta T cells came from several hundred expanded graft clones. T-cell numbers and diversity, one year after transplant, stemmed largely from T cells that were newly produced.

Construction of the TCRbeta library involved unique molecular identifiers. MiXCR, applied by TCRdb to the PCR reads, yields one record per CDR3 protein. The table has about 600,000 distinct CDR3 sequences, 13% seen once. CDR1 DFQATT and CDR2 SNEGSKA come from the germline V gene (reference sequence). The ends were cut back, 6 bases at V and 4 bases at J, with 10 bases in the middle. This CDR3 is built from 12 residues. The gene calls are TRBV20-1 and TRBJ2-1; the D is unclear. This sequence originates from a male patient between 5 and 17 years old who had a stem cell transplant for acute myeloid leukemia, so the T cells may come from the graft donor. This specimen consisted of PBMCs, mostly from graft donor cells, obtained 360 days after TCRalphabeta/CD19-depleted stem cell transplant. The CDR3 DNA reads TGCAGTGCGCCATTCGGGTACAATGAGCAGTTCTTC. Translating gives CSAPFGYNEQFF.